This TCR beta chain was obtained from a study of beta chain features in type 1 diabetes. Study overall: Summed over all samples, the examined sorted cells came to about 110 million. Study conclusions and caveats: cDNA sequencing could over-represent cells with high TCR expression.

CD4+ cells of the naive, central memory, regulatory and stem cell-like memory types were sorted via CD45RO/CCR7/CD25/CD127/CD95/CD27. Germline CDR1 reads SEHNR; CDR2 reads FQNEAQ (reference sequence). V lost 5 bases to trimming and J lost 5 bases, with 9 bases between them. There are 12 residues in the CDR3. Reverse transcribing all isolated RNA meant expressed TCRB transcripts were sequenced. Some 3.6 million reads was the average for naive, central memory and regulatory T cell samples. Clones were read by immunoSEQ multiplex PCR, and TCRdb kept only the in-frame ones, dropping some. The sample lists 400,000 to 550,000 clones, roughly 10% occurring once. This clone appeared a few times. The antigen remains undetermined. The sample carries other DNA sequences with the same CDR3.

The sample was naive CD4+ T cells from blood. This chain links TRBV7-9 with TRBJ2-5; no definite D call. This TCR was recovered from a woman in her late teens or twenties in good health. The CDR3 nucleotides are TGTGCCAGCAGCCTAATAGGGGAGACCCAGTACTTC. Encoded protein: CASSLIGETQYF.